This T cell receptor (beta chain) was recovered during a study of shared clonotypes between healthy human individuals. General observations from the study: Non-shared clonotypes had lower generation probabilities than those shared by all four donors.

A remark on this clone: Its antigen is still unknown.

Only Caucasian adults living in Nashville, Tennessee served as donors. Sorted-subset replicate PCRs used about 180 ng DNA, some 33,000 T cell genomes. The table came from immunoSEQ multiplex PCR; TCRdb's copy has only in-frame clones and leaves some out. The sample has some 2.3 million clones; 93% are singletons. The specimen sequenced was naive CD4+ T cells from PBMCs. Subset of the sample: CD45RA+ positively selected. The receptor's source is a man aged 18 to 29 in good health. Some clones in this sample may be carry-over from other donors' samples.

CDR3 DNA: TGTGCCAGCAGCTGGGGGACAGGGACTAGAGAGACCCAGTACTTC. This translates into CASSWGTGTRETQYF. This chain links TRBV5-5 with TRBJ2-5; a possible D gene is TRBD1 (9 bases). Germline CDR1 and CDR2: SGHKS and YYEKEE (reference sequence). This CDR3 is built from 15 residues. Trimming left V 3 bases short and J 4 bases short, with 16 bases between.